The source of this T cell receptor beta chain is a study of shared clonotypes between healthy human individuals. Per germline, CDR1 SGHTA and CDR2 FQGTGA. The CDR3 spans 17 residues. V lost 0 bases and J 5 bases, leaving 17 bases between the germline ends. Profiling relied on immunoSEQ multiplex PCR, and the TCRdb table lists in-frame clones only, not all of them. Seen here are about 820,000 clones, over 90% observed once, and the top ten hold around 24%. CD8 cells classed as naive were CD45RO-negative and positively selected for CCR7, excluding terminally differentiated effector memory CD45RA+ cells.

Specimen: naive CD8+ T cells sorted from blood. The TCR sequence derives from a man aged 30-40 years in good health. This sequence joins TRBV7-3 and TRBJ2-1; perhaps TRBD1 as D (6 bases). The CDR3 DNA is TGTGCCAGCAGCTTAACCCCCACAGGGTCTCTCGACAATGAGCAGTTCTTC. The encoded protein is CASSLTPTGSLDNEQFF.